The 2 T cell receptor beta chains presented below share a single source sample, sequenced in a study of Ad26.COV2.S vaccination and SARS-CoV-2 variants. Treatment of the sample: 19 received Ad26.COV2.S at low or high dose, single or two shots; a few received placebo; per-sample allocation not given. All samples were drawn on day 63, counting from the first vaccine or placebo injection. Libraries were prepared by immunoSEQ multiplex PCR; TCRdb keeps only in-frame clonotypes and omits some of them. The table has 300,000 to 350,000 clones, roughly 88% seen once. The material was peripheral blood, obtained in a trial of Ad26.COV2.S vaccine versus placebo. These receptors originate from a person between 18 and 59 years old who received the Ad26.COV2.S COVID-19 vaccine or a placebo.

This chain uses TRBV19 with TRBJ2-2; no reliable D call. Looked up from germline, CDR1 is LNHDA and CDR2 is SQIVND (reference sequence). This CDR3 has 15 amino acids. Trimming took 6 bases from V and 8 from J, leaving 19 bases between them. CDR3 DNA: TGTGCCAGTAGCCTCCCTGACCGAAGCTGGGGGGAGCTGTTTTTT. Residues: CASSLPDRSWGELFF.

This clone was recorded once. CDR3 nucleotides: TGCGCCAGCAGCCAAGATTTACGGCCCGGCTACACCTTC. Amino acid sequence: CASSQDLRPGYTF. J is TRBJ1-2 and V is TRBV4-3; D gene unclear. The CDR3 runs 13 residues. With 0 bases removed from V and 8 bases from J, the gap between germline ends came to 10 bases. Germline V gene sequence: CDR1 LGHNA, CDR2 YSLEER.